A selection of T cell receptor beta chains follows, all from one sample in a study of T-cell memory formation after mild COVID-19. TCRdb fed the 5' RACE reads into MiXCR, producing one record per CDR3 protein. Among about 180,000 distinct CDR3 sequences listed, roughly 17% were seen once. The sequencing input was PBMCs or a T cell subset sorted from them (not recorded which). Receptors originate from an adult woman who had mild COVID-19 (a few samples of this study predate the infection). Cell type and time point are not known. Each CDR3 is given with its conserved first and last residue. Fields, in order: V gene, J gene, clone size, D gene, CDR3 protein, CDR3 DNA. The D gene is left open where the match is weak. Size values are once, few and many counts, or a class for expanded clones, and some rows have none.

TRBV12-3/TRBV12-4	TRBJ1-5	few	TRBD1	CAHRAGGSNQPQHF	TGTGCCCATCGGGCAGGGGGAAGCAATCAGCCCCAGCATTTT
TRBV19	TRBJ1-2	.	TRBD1	CASSVQGALGYTF	TGTGCCAGTAGTGTACAGGGGGCACTTGGCTACACCTTC
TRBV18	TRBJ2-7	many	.	CASSPQSSYEQYF	TGTGCCAGCTCACCACAAAGCTCCTACGAGCAGTACTTC
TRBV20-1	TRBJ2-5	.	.	CSARDNGGPQETQYF	TGCAGTGCTAGAGATAACGGGGGGCCACAAGAGACCCAGTACTTC
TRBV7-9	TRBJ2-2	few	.	CASSVRDNPHTGELFF	TGTGCCAGCAGCGTCCGGGACAACCCTCACACCGGGGAGCTGTTTTTT
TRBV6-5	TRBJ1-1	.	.	CASSPGTTGRTEAFF	TGTGCCAGCAGTCCCGGGACGACCGGGAGGACTGAAGCTTTCTTT
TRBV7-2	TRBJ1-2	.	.	CASSPNEDYGYTF	TGTGCCAGCAGCCCGAACGAGGACTATGGCTACACCTTC
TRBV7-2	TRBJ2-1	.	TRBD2	CASSLVPPTSGRYNEQFF	TGTGCCAGCAGCTTAGTCCCTCCAACTAGCGGGAGGTACAATGAGCAGTTCTTC
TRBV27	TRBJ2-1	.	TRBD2	CASRTSGRDEQFF	TGTGCCAGCCGGACTAGCGGGAGAGATGAGCAGTTCTTC
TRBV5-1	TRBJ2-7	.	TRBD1	CASSPYPGQGYEQYF	TGCGCCAGCAGCCCCTACCCTGGACAGGGCTACGAGCAGTACTTC
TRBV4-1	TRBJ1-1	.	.	CASRRGGGGGLNTEAFF	TGCGCCAGCAGGCGAGGGGGGGGCGGCGGCCTGAACACTGAAGCTTTCTTT
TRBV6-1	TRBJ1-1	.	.	CASSEFFTTGSAFF	TGTGCCAGCAGTGAATTCTTTACGACAGGTTCGGCTTTCTTT
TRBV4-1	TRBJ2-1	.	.	CASSHRSGAGYNEQFF	TGCGCCAGCAGCCACCGGTCAGGGGCGGGTTACAATGAGCAGTTCTTC
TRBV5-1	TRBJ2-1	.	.	CASRRSDEQFF	TGCGCCAGCAGACGTTCTGATGAGCAGTTCTTC
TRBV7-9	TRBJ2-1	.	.	CASSRDGGLNNEQFF	TGTGCCAGCAGCCGCGACGGGGGCCTGAACAATGAGCAGTTCTTC